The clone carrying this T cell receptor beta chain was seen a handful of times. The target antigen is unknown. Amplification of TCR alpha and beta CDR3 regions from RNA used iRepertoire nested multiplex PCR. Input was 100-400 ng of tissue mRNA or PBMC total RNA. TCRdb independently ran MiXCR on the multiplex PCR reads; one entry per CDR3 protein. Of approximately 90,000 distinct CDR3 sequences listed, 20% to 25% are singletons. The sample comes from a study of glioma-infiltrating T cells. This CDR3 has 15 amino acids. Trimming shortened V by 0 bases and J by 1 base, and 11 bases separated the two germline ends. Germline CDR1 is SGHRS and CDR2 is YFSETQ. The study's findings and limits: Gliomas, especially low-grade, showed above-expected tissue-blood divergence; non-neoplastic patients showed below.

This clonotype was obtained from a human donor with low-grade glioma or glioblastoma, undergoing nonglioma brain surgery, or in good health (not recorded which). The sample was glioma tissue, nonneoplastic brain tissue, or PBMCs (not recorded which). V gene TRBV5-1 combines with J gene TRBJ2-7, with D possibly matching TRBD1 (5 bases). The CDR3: CASSLVGPSSYEQYF. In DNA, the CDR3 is TGCGCCAGCAGCTTGGTGGGGCCTTCGTCCTACGAGCAGTACTTC.